This is a list of T cell receptor beta chains from one sample in a study of T-cell memory formation after mild COVID-19. A single record per CDR3 protein comes from TCRdb applying MiXCR to the 5' RACE reads. The table includes 350,000 or so distinct CDR3 sequences, 13% detected once. Sample: PBMCs or a T cell subset sorted from them (not recorded which). The receptor source for this set is a man aged 18-30 years who had mild COVID-19 (a few samples of this study predate the infection). Cell type and time point are not known. Both conserved end residues are part of each CDR3. Fields, in order: J gene, V gene, CDR3 protein.

>TRBJ2-1|TRBV12-3/TRBV12-4
CASRRPGQGQFF
>TRBJ2-7|TRBV5-1
CASSYDGGDTAEQYF
>TRBJ2-5|TRBV4-1
CASSQEGREQETQYF
>TRBJ2-3|TRBV27
CASTSETGLGDTQYF
>TRBJ2-2|TRBV7-9
CASSPLTVTGELFF
>TRBJ1-2|TRBV4-3
CASSQDFGGYGYTF
>TRBJ2-7|TRBV12-3/TRBV12-4
CASSSVVFGSYEQYF
>TRBJ2-2|TRBV12-3/TRBV12-4
CASSLRGRLYTGELFF
>TRBJ2-3|TRBV19
CATISGAAGDTQYF
>TRBJ2-1|TRBV24-1
CATSDLRTDTYNEQFF
>TRBJ2-7|TRBV5-1
CASSPAGGTSGAEQYF
>TRBJ2-2|TRBV13
CASSQRLAGGSRTGELFF
>TRBJ2-7|TRBV29-1
CSVEPLGARVQYF
>TRBJ2-5|TRBV7-2
CASSNRDRAVEETQYF
>TRBJ2-3|TRBV3-1
CASTSVVAGGRTQYF
>TRBJ1-5|TRBV4-1
CASSQDWVSGNQPQHF
>TRBJ1-5|TRBV20-1
CSAGPGQGVAQPQHF
>TRBJ2-5|TRBV7-2
CASSVTGTVGTQYF
>TRBJ2-5|TRBV7-2
CASSFPTSGAETQYF
>TRBJ1-2|TRBV19
CASSEAANYGYTF
>TRBJ1-2|TRBV2
CASSEAQASYLGYTF
>TRBJ2-5|TRBV6-2/TRBV6-3
CASGSGQGIQETQYF
>TRBJ1-1|TRBV28
CASSFLWSNTEAFF
>TRBJ2-2|TRBV19
CASHRDRGPSAGELFF
>TRBJ2-7|TRBV5-1
CASSLNYEQYF
>TRBJ2-5|TRBV7-2
CASSLAAGGLETQYF
>TRBJ2-1|TRBV12-3/TRBV12-4
CASRLGTGVWEQFF
>TRBJ2-1|TRBV7-9
CASSRSGAPYNEQFF
>TRBJ1-1|TRBV2
CASVGEGVATEAFF
>TRBJ2-3|TRBV20-1
CSARGLAGALTDTQYF
>TRBJ2-7|TRBV7-8
CASSLGGAISYEQYF
>TRBJ2-5|TRBV3-1
CASSPNRQNQETQYF
>TRBJ1-1|TRBV20-1
CSAPTGVNTEAFF
>TRBJ1-1|TRBV5-1
CASRPEWVVTEAFF
>TRBJ2-2|TRBV29-1
CSVELGHLTGELFF
>TRBJ1-1|TRBV6-6
CASSYSKGGEAFF
>TRBJ2-1|TRBV7-9
CASSFPLLAGGLNEQFF
>TRBJ2-1|TRBV6-4
CASSEDTYNEQFF
>TRBJ1-1|TRBV14
CASSQGGSWNTEAFF
>TRBJ2-4|TRBV11-2
CASSLTESGAKNIQYF
>TRBJ2-5|TRBV6-2/TRBV6-3
CASSYGTSQETQYF
>TRBJ1-2|TRBV6-5
CASSYSGEYYGYTF
>TRBJ2-1|TRBV7-3
CASSSQGTYNEQFF
>TRBJ2-5|TRBV5-1
CASTMGRDGETQYF
>TRBJ2-1|TRBV20-1
CSARDRVRGAHNEQFF
>TRBJ1-1|TRBV9
CASSVREDGLTEAFF
>TRBJ2-3|TRBV4-3
CASSPVRQGTQYF
>TRBJ2-3|TRBV27
CASSFTTHTGGAQYF
>TRBJ1-1|TRBV24-1
CATRDRTNTEAFF
>TRBJ2-1|TRBV19
CASSRSSSYNEQFF
>TRBJ2-7|TRBV20-1
CSARYRSSYEQYF